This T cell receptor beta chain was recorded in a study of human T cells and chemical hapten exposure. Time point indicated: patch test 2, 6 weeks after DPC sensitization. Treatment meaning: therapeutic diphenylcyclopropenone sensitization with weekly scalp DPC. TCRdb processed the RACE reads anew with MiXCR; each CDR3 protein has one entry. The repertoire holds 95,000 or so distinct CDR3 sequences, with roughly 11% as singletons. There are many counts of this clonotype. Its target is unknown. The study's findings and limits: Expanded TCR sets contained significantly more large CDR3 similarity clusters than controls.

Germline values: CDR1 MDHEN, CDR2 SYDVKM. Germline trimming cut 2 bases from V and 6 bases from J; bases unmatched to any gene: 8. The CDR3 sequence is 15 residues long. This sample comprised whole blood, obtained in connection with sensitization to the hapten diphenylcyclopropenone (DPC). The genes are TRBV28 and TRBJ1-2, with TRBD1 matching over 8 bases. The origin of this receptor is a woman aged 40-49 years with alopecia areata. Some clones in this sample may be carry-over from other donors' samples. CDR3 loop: CASSLIDRGSNGYTF. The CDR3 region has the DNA TGTGCCAGCAGTTTAATCGACAGGGGTAGCAATGGCTACACCTTC.